This T cell receptor (beta chain) originates from a study of T cell clones after liver transplantation. Turning to the study itself: A pre-transplant mixed lymphocyte reaction with TCRbeta sequencing defined graft-donor-reactive clones followed in post-transplant blood.

For this clone: What it recognizes is unknown.

Profiling relied on immunoSEQ multiplex PCR, and the TCRdb table lists in-frame clones only, not all of them. The sample holds some 80,000 clones, roughly 80% seen once. The germline V gene has CDR1 LGHNT and CDR2 FRNRAP. The CDR3 length is 16 residues. The V gene lost 4 bases and the J gene lost 4 bases, with 17 bases spanning the gap. Study-level points and caveats: Rather than being deleted, graft donor-reactive T cells may have moved into the graft. Small, mixed patient groups and varying post-transplant times limit these conclusions.

Sequenced material: CD4+ T cells from blood, taken less than 50 months after liver transplant. The TCR sequence derives from a human patient who received a liver transplant. A subset of T cells may come from the graft donor. V and J are TRBV12-5 and TRBJ2-1; possibly TRBD2 for D (7 bases). The CDR3 loop reads CASGWGRGGGYNEQFF. In DNA form, the CDR3 reads TGTGCTAGTGGTTGGGGCAGGGGAGGGGGTTACAATGAGCAGTTCTTC. Together with reference TRBV12-5 and TRBJ2-1, the CDR3 gives the full variable domain: DARVTQTPRHKVTEMGQEVTMRCQPILGHNTVFWYRQTMMQGLELLAYFRNRAPLDDSGMPKDRFSAEMPDATLATLKIQPSEPRDSAVYFCASGWGRGGGYNEQFFGPGTRLTVL.